This T cell receptor (beta chain) was sequenced in a study of T-cell reconstitution after alpha-beta-depleted transplantation in children. This sample's TCRbeta library carried unique molecular identifier barcodes. TCRdb re-called the PCR reads through MiXCR, storing one row per CDR3 protein. The table has fewer than 750,000 distinct CDR3 sequences, over 25% seen once. This clonotype occurred a few times. Its specificity is unknown. Study-wide results and caveats: Reports say that about two months after transplant, the alpha-beta T cells came out of several hundred graft clones that had expanded. The main origin of T-cell counts and diversity one year after transplant was newly produced T cells. Recipient T cells and thymic progenitors that survived were the source of the high TCRbeta diversity seen at day 60 in some patients.

This clonotype was sampled from a boy under two years old with Wiskott-Aldrich syndrome, due to receive a stem cell transplant. Sequencing used PBMCs, obtained before TCRalphabeta/CD19-depleted stem cell transplant.

In nucleotides, the CDR3 is TGCGCCAGCAGCTCCGCGGGACAGGGGAATTCACCCCTCCACTTT. Translation: CASSSAGQGNSPLHF. This chain uses TRBV5-1 with TRBJ1-6, with TRBD1 matching over 10 bases. The germline V gene encodes CDR1 SGHRS and CDR2 YFSETQ. This CDR3 contains 15 residues. V was clipped by 3 bases and J by 7 bases; unmatched bases: 4. Together with reference TRBV5-1 and TRBJ1-6, the CDR3 gives the full variable domain: KAGVTQTPRYLIKTRGQQVTLSCSPISGHRSVSWYQQTPGQGLQFLFEYFSETQRNKGNFPGRFSGRQFSNSRSEMNVSTLELGDSALYLCASSSAGQGNSPLHFGNGTRLTVT.